A selection of T cell receptor beta chains follows, all from one sample in a study of shared clonotypes between healthy human individuals. Repertoires were generated with immunoSEQ multiplex PCR, while TCRdb's copy carries only in-frame clones and drops some. Among hundreds of thousands of clones listed, around 78% were seen once. Input material: memory CD4+ T cells sorted from blood. The receptors were sampled from a woman aged 25 to 45 in good health. Each CDR3 is given with its conserved first and last residue. The D gene is left open where the match is weak. Clone size is stated in some rows and not others, as once, few, many or a class when expanded.

CAWSRGSGLSYEQYF,TGTGCCTGGAGTCGGGGGAGCGGACTCTCCTACGAGCAGTACTTC,-,TRBV30,many,TRBJ2-7
CASSLGNSLSGANVLTF,TGCGCCAGCAGCTTGGGAAACAGCCTCTCTGGGGCCAACGTCCTGACTTTC,-,TRBV5-1,few,TRBJ2-6
CASRTNTGELFF,TGTGCCAGCAGGACCAACACCGGGGAGCTGTTTTTT,-,TRBV28,-,TRBJ2-2
CASTGPLGRTEAFF,TGTGCCAGCACAGGCCCATTGGGGAGGACTGAAGCTTTCTTT,-,TRBV6-5,-,TRBJ1-1
CASSPGVGQGYGYTF,TGTGCCAGCAGTCCAGGGGTTGGGCAGGGCTATGGCTACACCTTC,-,TRBV6-5,few,TRBJ1-2
CASSLVSQAFGTDTQYF,TGTGCCAGCAGCTTAGTCAGTCAAGCTTTTGGCACAGATACGCAGTATTTT,-,TRBV7-9,-,TRBJ2-3
CASSLAGASGSSYEQYF,TGCGCCAGCAGCTTGGCCGGGGCTAGCGGGAGCTCCTACGAGCAGTACTTC,TRBD2,TRBV5-1,few,TRBJ2-7
CASSEYRGDGNTIYF,TGTGCCAGCAGTGAGTACAGGGGCGACGGAAACACCATATATTTT,TRBD1,TRBV6-1,-,TRBJ1-3
CASSLDRVNTEAFF,TGTGCCAGCTCACTGGACAGGGTAAATACTGAAGCTTTCTTT,TRBD1,TRBV18,-,TRBJ1-1
CASSLGPSQTDTQYF,TGCGCCAGCAGCCTGGGACCATCCCAGACAGATACGCAGTATTTT,-,TRBV5-1,-,TRBJ2-3
CASSQTSQMNYGYTF,TGCGCCAGCAGCCAGACATCACAGATGAACTATGGCTACACCTTC,-,TRBV4-1,few,TRBJ1-2
CASSLRDRGYTEAFF,TGTGCCAGCAGTCTCCGGGACAGGGGGTATACTGAAGCTTTCTTT,TRBD1,TRBV6-6,-,TRBJ1-1
CASSPGAMNTEAFF,TGTGCCAGCTCACCAGGGGCCATGAACACTGAAGCTTTCTTT,-,TRBV18,-,TRBJ1-1
CASSPPFSGDQPQHF,TGTGCCAGCTCACCACCGTTTTCAGGGGATCAGCCCCAGCATTTT,-,TRBV18,-,TRBJ1-5
CASSPPSHQETQYF,TGTGCCAGCAGCCCACCATCGCATCAAGAGACCCAGTACTTC,-,TRBV25-1,-,TRBJ2-5
CASSGLAGNEQFF,TGTGCCAGCAGTGGACTAGCGGGGAATGAGCAGTTCTTC,TRBD2,TRBV2,few,TRBJ2-1
CASSYTGTDNEQFF,TGTGCCAGCAGCTATACCGGGACAGACAATGAGCAGTTCTTC,TRBD1,TRBV11-2,-,TRBJ2-1
CASSPQDSNYYEQYF,TGTGCCAGCTCACCACAGGACAGTAACTACTACGAGCAGTACTTC,-,TRBV18,-,TRBJ2-7
CASSQDKFLASGSGDTQYF,TGTGCCAGCAGCCAAGATAAGTTTTTGGCTAGCGGGAGTGGAGATACGCAGTATTTT,TRBD2,TRBV14,-,TRBJ2-3
CASSPPKLAGVNTGELFF,TGTGCCAGCTCACCGCCAAAACTAGCGGGAGTCAACACCGGGGAGCTGTTTTTT,TRBD2,TRBV18,-,TRBJ2-2
CASSEQGEAYEQYF,TGTGCCAGCAGTGAACAGGGGGAAGCCTACGAGCAGTACTTC,TRBD1,TRBV2,-,TRBJ2-7
CASSLDMGTQYF,TGTGCCAGCAGCTTAGATATGGGTACGCAGTATTTT,-,TRBV11-2,-,TRBJ2-3
CASSGTAENQPQHF,TGTGCCAGCAGTGGGACAGCGGAGAATCAGCCCCAGCATTTT,-,TRBV2,few,TRBJ1-5
CASSLNAGKTEAFF,TGTGCCAGCAGCTTAAATGCTGGAAAAACTGAAGCTTTCTTT,-,TRBV7-9,-,TRBJ1-1
CASRGGTGVRNTEAFF,TGTGCCAGCAGGGGAGGGACAGGGGTTAGAAACACTGAAGCTTTCTTT,TRBD1,TRBV28,-,TRBJ1-1
CASSLSSGTYNEQFF,TGTGCCAGCAGCTTATCCAGCGGAACTTACAATGAGCAGTTCTTC,-,TRBV7-2,-,TRBJ2-1
CASSRTSGYRSEQFF,TGTGCCAGTAGTAGGACTAGCGGATACCGGAGTGAGCAGTTCTTC,TRBD2,TRBV19,-,TRBJ2-1
CAWDQKGTDTQYF,TGTGCCTGGGACCAGAAGGGCACAGATACGCAGTATTTT,-,TRBV30,-,TRBJ2-3
CASRLETGTNYGYTF,TGCGCCAGCAGATTAGAAACGGGAACTAACTATGGCTACACCTTC,-,TRBV5-1,-,TRBJ1-2
CASKLTGRLVTEAFF,TGTGCCAGCAAACTCACCGGGAGACTCGTCACTGAAGCTTTCTTT,-,TRBV7-8,-,TRBJ1-1
CASSRAPGGDDQPQHF,TGTGCCAGCAGCCGAGCCCCCGGGGGCGACGATCAGCCCCAGCATTTT,-,TRBV4-2,-,TRBJ1-5
CASTADRTPTGELFF,TGTGCCAGCACCGCTGACAGGACCCCCACCGGGGAGCTGTTTTTT,-,TRBV6-6,-,TRBJ2-2
CASSLYVGAGGAF,TGTGCCAGCAGTTTATATGTCGGGGCGGGAGGGGCGTTC,TRBD2,TRBV28,-,TRBJ2-7
CASSPGGRQGAYEQYF,TGTGCCAGCAGCCCTGGGGGGAGACAGGGGGCATACGAGCAGTACTTC,TRBD1,TRBV11-3,once,TRBJ2-7
CASQTGDATNEKLFF,TGTGCCAGTCAAACAGGGGATGCAACTAATGAAAAACTGTTTTTT,TRBD1,TRBV28,-,TRBJ1-4
CASSEALRIDTQYF,TGCGCCAGCAGTGAGGCACTTCGAATCGATACGCAGTATTTT,-,TRBV10-1,-,TRBJ2-3
CASRTGISYNEQFF,TGTGCCAGCAGAACAGGGATCTCCTACAATGAGCAGTTCTTC,-,TRBV6-1,-,TRBJ2-1
CASGVTGELFF,TGTGCCAGCGGAGTGACCGGGGAGCTGTTTTTT,-,TRBV11-3,-,TRBJ2-2
CASTTGTGHGYTF,TGTGCCAGCACCACCGGGACAGGGCATGGCTACACCTTC,TRBD1,TRBV6-5,once,TRBJ1-2
CASSSADLGSYEQYF,TGCGCCAGCAGCTCCGCGGATCTTGGGTCCTACGAGCAGTACTTC,-,TRBV5-1,-,TRBJ2-7